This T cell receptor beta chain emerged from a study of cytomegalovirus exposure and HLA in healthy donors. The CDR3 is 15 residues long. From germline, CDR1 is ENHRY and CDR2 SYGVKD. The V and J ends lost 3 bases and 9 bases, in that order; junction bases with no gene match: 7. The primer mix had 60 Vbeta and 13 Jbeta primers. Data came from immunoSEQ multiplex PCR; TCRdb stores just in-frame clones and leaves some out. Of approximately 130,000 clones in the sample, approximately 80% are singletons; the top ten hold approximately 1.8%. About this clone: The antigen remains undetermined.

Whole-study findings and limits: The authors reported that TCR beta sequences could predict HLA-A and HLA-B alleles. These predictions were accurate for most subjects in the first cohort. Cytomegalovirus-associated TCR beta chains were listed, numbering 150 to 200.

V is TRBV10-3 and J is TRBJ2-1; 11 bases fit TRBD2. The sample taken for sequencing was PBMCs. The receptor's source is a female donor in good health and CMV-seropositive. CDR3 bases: TGTGCCATCAGTGAACTAGCGGGAGATAGCGGTGAGCAGTTCTTC. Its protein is CAISELAGDSGEQFF.